Listed below are T cell receptor beta chains from one sample, sequenced in a study of cytomegalovirus exposure and HLA in healthy donors. Using immunoSEQ multiplex PCR, the repertoire was profiled, and TCRdb retains in-frame clones only, with some absent. The table shows approximately 120,000 clones, with about 81% occurring only once. The source material was PBMCs. These TCRs come from a woman between 25 and 40 years old in good health and CMV-seronegative. Both conserved end residues are part of each CDR3. D genes are given only for firm matches. Clone size is shown for a subset of rows, as once, few, many or a class of expanded clone.

>NA|TRBJ2-1|TRBV11-3|TRBD1
TGTGCCAGCAGCACCCGGGACAGGGTCGGCAATGAGCAGTTCTTC
CASSTRDRVGNEQFF
>NA|TRBJ1-5|TRBV10-2|NA
TGCGCCACCAGGTCAGGGTTGGGTCATCAGCCCCAGCATTTT
CATRSGLGHQPQHF
>NA|TRBJ2-7|TRBV2|NA
TGTGCCAGCAGTAGCAGGAGACTAGTCGGTTACGAGCAGTACTTC
CASSSRRLVGYEQYF
>few|TRBJ2-3|TRBV7-2|TRBD2
TGTGCCAGCAGCCCGCAGCGGGGCGCCACAGATACGCAGTATTTT
CASSPQRGATDTQYF
>NA|TRBJ1-4|TRBV11-3|NA
TGTGCCAGCCTACTTCTCTCGTCCGGTGAAAAACTGTTTTTT
CASLLLSSGEKLFF
>NA|TRBJ1-2|TRBV12-5|TRBD1
TGTGCTAGTGGTTCTTCTTCGACAGGGGTAAAGGGCTACACCTTC
CASGSSSTGVKGYTF
>NA|TRBJ2-3|TRBV5-1|NA
TGCGCCAGCAGCTTGGCCCCAGAGCTCTGGGCAACTAGCACAGATACGCAGTATTTT
CASSLAPELWATSTDTQYF
>NA|TRBJ1-2|TRBV19|TRBD1
TGTGCCAGTATAGACCCGGGACAGGGGAACTATGGCTACACCTTC
CASIDPGQGNYGYTF
>NA|TRBJ1-1|TRBV7-9|NA
TGTGCCAGCAGCCAGTTGGGGCCAAGAGCTTTCTTT
CASSQLGPRAFF
>NA|TRBJ1-2|TRBV5-6|TRBD1
TGTGCCAGCAGAGGTACAGGGGTGAACTATGGCTACACCTTC
CASRGTGVNYGYTF
>NA|TRBJ1-5|TRBV5-6|TRBD1
TGTGCCAGCAGCTTGGCCGGGACAGGGGGCAATCAGCCCCAGCATTTT
CASSLAGTGGNQPQHF
>few|TRBJ1-1|TRBV18|NA
TGTGCCAGCTCACCCCTCGGGGATGGAGCTTTCTTT
CASSPLGDGAFF
>NA|TRBJ2-2|TRBV28|TRBD2
TGTGCCAGCTGGAAGGGCGGGGGAGTTATAAGGGAGCTGTTTTTT
CASWKGGGVIRELFF
>NA|TRBJ1-1|TRBV12-5|NA
TGTGCTAGTGGAAAGGACAGTCACACTGAAGCTTTCTTT
CASGKDSHTEAFF